The entry below gives a single T cell receptor beta chain sequence along with its context. V lost 6 bases and J 7 bases, leaving 9 bases between the germline ends. Germline CDR1 MNHEY, CDR2 SVGAGI. The CDR3 extends over 11 amino acids. This PCR relied on a set of 60 Vbeta primers and 13 Jbeta primers. Per the authors' pipeline: In a later analysis, around 87 million unique TCR beta chains included roughly 11 million shared by two or more donors. Profiled with immunoSEQ multiplex PCR; TCRdb holds only in-frame clones, not every one. V and J calls and clone size are copied from that table; D and trimming were computed from the DNA. The sample contains over 150,000 clones, roughly 80% of which appear only once. This specimen belongs to a study of cytomegalovirus exposure and HLA in healthy donors.

This chain connects TRBV6-5 to TRBJ1-2; D gene unclear. Sequencing used PBMCs. This clonotype originated in a man aged 30-40 years in good health and CMV-seropositive. The CDR3 coding sequence is TGTGCCAGCAGCGGGGTCGGTGGCTACACCTTC. This encodes CASSGVGGYTF.